Presented here are 17 T cell receptor beta chains from one specimen sequenced in a study of radiation and T cells in renal cell carcinoma. The time point: blood 2 weeks post-SBRT. Documented treatment: 15 Gy SBRT to primary tumor, nephrectomy 4 weeks later. Assay: immunoSEQ multiplex PCR; the TCRdb copy retains only in-frame clones and omits some. The table shows roughly 130,000 clones, with 88% occurring only once. This material consisted of blood, taken from a patient whose treatment included radiotherapy and nephrectomy. The receptor source for this set is a woman aged 65 to 85 with renal cell carcinoma.

The chain combines TRBV5-1 with TRBJ2-1, with D possibly matching TRBD2 (5 bases). Germline V gene lookup returns CDR1 SGHRS and CDR2 YFSETQ. This CDR3 is 15 amino acids long. The ends were cut back, 2 bases at V and 0 bases at J, with 9 bases in the middle. CDR3 DNA: TGCGCCAGCAGCTTCGAGGGAAGCTCCTACAATGAGCAGTTCTTC. This codes for CASSFEGSSYNEQFF.

This rearrangement joins TRBV7-9 to TRBJ2-7; tentative D call: TRBD1 (6 bases). This CDR3 comprises 14 residues. Trimming stripped 5 bases from V and 1 base from J, with 12 bases between. Germline CDR1 SEHNR, CDR2 FQNEAQ (reference sequence). CDR3 region: CASSARQDSYEQYF. The CDR3, as DNA: TGTGCCAGCAGCGCCCGACAGGATTCCTACGAGCAGTACTTC.

The chain has TRBV30 and TRBJ1-6; the D gene is possibly TRBD1 (5 bases). Germline assignment: CDR1 GTSNPN and CDR2 SVGIG (reference sequence). V lost 3 bases and J 7 bases, leaving 13 bases between the germline ends. The length of the CDR3 is 14 residues. The CDR3, as DNA: TGTGCCTGGAGGGGCGGACATAACAATTCACCCCTCCACTTT. Its translation: CAWRGGHNNSPLHF.

The V call is TRBV10-1, the J call TRBJ2-5; TRBD2 matches 9 bases. The CDR3 consists of 13 residues. V was clipped by 6 bases and J by 1 base; unmatched bases: 0. The germline V gene encodes CDR1 WNHNN and CDR2 SYGVQD (reference sequence). The CDR3 region is CASRGLAQETQYF. CDR3 nucleotide sequence: TGCGCCAGCAGGGGACTAGCCCAAGAGACCCAGTACTTC.

CDR3 in DNA: TGTGCCAGTAGTAAGGGGGACAAACAAGAGACCCAGTACTTC. Translating gives CASSKGDKQETQYF. The chain links TRBV19 to TRBJ2-5; a weak D match, TRBD1 (6 bases). This CDR3 is built from 14 residues. The germline V gene encodes CDR1 LNHDA and CDR2 SQIVND (reference sequence). V lost 4 bases to trimming and J lost 2 bases, with 11 bases between them.

The gene calls are TRBV28 and TRBJ1-6; no reliable D call. The CDR3 sequence is 17 residues long. The V and J ends lost 5 bases and 5 bases respectively, with 19 bases between them. The V gene's germline CDR1 is MDHEN and CDR2 SYDVKM. The CDR3 spells CASSPPRTGRHNSPLHF. The CDR3, as DNA: TGTGCCAGCAGTCCCCCCAGGACCGGGCGGCATAATTCACCCCTCCACTTT.

This CDR3 is CAISGRGGDTDTQYF. As DNA, the CDR3 is TGTGCCATCAGTGGACGGGGAGGGGACACAGATACGCAGTATTTT. The rearrangement joins TRBV10-3 to TRBJ2-3, with TRBD2 matching 7 bases. This CDR3 contains 15 residues. CDR1 is ENHRY and CDR2 is SYGVKD in the germline V gene. The ends lost 4 bases at V and 2 bases at J; junction bases unmatched: 6.

The chain is built from TRBV6-5 and TRBJ1-6; D is unclear. The V gene's germline CDR1 is MNHEY and CDR2 SVGAGI. The CDR3 contains 12 residues. V was shortened by 8 bases and J by 10 bases, with 12 bases between the two germline ends. As DNA, the CDR3 is TGTGCCAGCGCGGGAGGTCGGTCACCCCTCCACTTT. Translation: CASAGGRSPLHF.

CDR3 amino acids: CASSEGTGSTDTQYF. CDR3 sequence (DNA): TGTGCCAGCAGCGAAGGGACAGGCAGCACAGATACGCAGTATTTT. The chain carries TRBV7-2 and TRBJ2-3; TRBD1 agrees at 8 bases. The CDR3 is 15 amino acids. Germline V CDR1 and CDR2: SGHTA, FQGNSA. With V trimmed by 5 bases and J by 0 bases, 4 bases remained unmatched.

Of note for this clone: A junction end diverges from the germline sequence, so it may reflect a read error. The chain couples TRBV2 to TRBJ2-1; D unresolved. The CDR3 is 16 amino acids. In germline, CDR1 is SNHLY, CDR2 FYNNEI. CDR3 loop: CASRAGPTVSYDEQFF. The CDR3 DNA reads TGTGCCAGCAGAGCCGGGCCTACCGTAAGCTACGATGAGCAGTTCTTC.

V and J are TRBV7-2 and TRBJ2-5; 11 bases match TRBD2. This CDR3 has 16 residues. The germline CDR1 and CDR2 sequences are SGHTA and FQGNSA. V was pared by 1 base and J by 5 bases, with 6 bases of the junction left unmatched. This CDR3 is CASSLVGTSGRETQYF. Here the CDR3 DNA reads TGTGCCAGCAGCTTAGTAGGGACTAGCGGACGCGAGACCCAGTACTTC. Full variable domain (rest looked up from reference TRBV7-2 and TRBJ2-5): GAGVSQSPSNKVTEKGKDVELRCDPISGHTALYWYRQSLGQGLEFLIYFQGNSAPDKSGLPSDRFSAERTGGSVSTLTIQRTQQEDSAVYLCASSLVGTSGRETQYFGPGTRLLVL.

V is TRBV6-5 and J is TRBJ1-6; D is unresolved. This CDR3 contains 16 residues. Trimming stripped 0 bases from V and 6 bases from J, with 12 bases between. The germline V gene has CDR1 MNHEY and CDR2 SVGAGI. The CDR3 region has the DNA TGTGCCAGCAGTTACTCGTCAATCGTACCTAATTCACCCCTCCACTTT. It translates to CASSYSSIVPNSPLHF.

The sample holds a few counts of this clone. The V and J genes are TRBV5-1 and TRBJ1-4, with D unclear. The V gene's germline CDR1 is SGHRS and CDR2 YFSETQ. V was clipped by 5 bases and J by 8 bases, with 10 bases between them. The CDR3 is 12 amino acids. The CDR3 protein is CASSSDTEKLFF. The CDR3 DNA follows: TGCGCCAGCAGTAGCGATACCGAAAAACTGTTTTTT.

V is TRBV30 and J is TRBJ1-6, with 7 nucleotides matching TRBD1. J gave up 9 bases and V 8 bases, and 16 bases lay outside the gene matches. CDR1 and CDR2 from the germline V gene are GTSNPN and SVGIG (reference sequence). The CDR3 spans 15 residues. DNA for the CDR3: TGTGCCCAGACTAACTCAGACAGGGATGGTTCACCCCTCCACTTT. Translation: CAQTNSDRDGSPLHF.

The V and J genes are TRBV7-2 and TRBJ2-7; 8 nucleotides agree with TRBD1. V lost 4 bases to trimming and J lost 0 bases; unmatched junction nucleotides: 2. The germline CDR1 and CDR2 sequences are SGHTA and FQGNSA. The CDR3 runs 14 residues. The CDR3: CASSSTGGSYEQYF. The CDR3 nucleotides are TGTGCCAGCAGCTCCACAGGGGGCTCCTACGAGCAGTACTTC.

The gene calls are TRBV29-1 and TRBJ1-2; weak D call: TRBD1 (5 bases). Germline V CDR1 and CDR2: SQVTM, ANQGSEA. CDR3 length: 14 amino acids. Trimming removed 2 bases from V and 5 bases from J, with 15 bases in between. The CDR3 protein is CSVESSGTYYGYTF. Written as DNA, the CDR3 is TGCAGCGTTGAATCGTCCGGGACCTATTATGGCTACACCTTC.

CDR3 bases: TGTGCCAGCAGTTTATTAACAGTTCTGGGGGCCAACGTCCTGACTTTC. Its protein is CASSLLTVLGANVLTF. The chain links TRBV27 to TRBJ2-6; D gene ambiguous. This CDR3 region has 16 residues. Deletions cut 1 base from V and 4 bases from J, with 11 bases between. From germline, CDR1 is MNHEY and CDR2 SMNVEV (reference sequence).